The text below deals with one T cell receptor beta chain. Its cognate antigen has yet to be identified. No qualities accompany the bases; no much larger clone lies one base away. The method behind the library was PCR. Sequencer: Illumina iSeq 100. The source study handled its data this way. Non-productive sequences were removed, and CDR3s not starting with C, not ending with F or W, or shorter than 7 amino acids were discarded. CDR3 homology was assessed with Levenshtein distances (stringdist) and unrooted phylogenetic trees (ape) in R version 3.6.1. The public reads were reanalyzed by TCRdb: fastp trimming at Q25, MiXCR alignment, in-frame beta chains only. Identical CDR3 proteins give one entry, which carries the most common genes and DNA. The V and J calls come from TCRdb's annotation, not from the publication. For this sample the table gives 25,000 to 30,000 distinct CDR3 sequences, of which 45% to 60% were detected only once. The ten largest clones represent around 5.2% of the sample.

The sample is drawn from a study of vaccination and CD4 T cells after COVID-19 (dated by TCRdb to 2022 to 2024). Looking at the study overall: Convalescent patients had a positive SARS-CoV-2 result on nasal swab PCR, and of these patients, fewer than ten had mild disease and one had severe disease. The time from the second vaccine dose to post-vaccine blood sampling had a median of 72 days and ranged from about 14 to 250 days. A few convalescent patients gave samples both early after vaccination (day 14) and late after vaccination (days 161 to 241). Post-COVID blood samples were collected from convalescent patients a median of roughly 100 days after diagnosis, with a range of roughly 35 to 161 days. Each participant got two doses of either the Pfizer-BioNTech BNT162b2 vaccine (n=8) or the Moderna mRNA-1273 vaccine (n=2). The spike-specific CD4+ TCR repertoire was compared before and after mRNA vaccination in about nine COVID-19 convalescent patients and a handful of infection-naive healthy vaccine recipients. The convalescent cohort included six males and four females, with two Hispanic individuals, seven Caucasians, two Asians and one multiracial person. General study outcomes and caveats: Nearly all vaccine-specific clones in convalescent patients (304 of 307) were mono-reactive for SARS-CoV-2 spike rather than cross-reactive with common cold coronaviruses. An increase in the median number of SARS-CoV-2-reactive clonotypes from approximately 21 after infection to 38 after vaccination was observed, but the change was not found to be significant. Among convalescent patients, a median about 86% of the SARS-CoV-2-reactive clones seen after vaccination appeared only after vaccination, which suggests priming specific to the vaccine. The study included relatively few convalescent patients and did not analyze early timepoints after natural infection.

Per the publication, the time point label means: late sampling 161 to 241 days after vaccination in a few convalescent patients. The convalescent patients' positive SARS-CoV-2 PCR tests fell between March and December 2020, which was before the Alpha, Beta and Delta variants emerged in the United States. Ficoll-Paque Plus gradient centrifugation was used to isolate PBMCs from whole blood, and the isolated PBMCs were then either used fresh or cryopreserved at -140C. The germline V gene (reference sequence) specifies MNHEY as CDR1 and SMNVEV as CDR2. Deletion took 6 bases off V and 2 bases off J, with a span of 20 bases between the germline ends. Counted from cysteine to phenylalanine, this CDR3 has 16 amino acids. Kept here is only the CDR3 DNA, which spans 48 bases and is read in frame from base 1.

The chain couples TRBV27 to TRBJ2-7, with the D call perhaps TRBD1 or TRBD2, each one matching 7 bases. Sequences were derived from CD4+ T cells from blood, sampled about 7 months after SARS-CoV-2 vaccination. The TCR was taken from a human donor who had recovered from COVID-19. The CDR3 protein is CASSLRGLAETYEQYF. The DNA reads TGTGCCAGCAGCCTTAGGGGGCTAGCGGAGACCTACGAGCAGTACTTC.